These T cell receptor beta chains were read from a single sample in a study of T cells in localized non-small cell lung cancer. TCRdb's table, derived via immunoSEQ multiplex PCR, lists solely in-frame clones and lacks some. The sample holds under 40,000 clones, roughly 90% seen once. Sequenced here: peripheral blood, sampled before any cancer treatment. The receptor set was obtained from a woman aged 35 to 75 with stage I lung adenocarcinoma. Each CDR3 is given with its conserved first and last residue. D genes are given only for firm matches. Clone size is given for some rows only: seen once, a few or many times, or a class if the clone is expanded.

j_call cdr3_length v_call d_call clone_size cdr3_nt cdr3_aa
TRBJ2-3 14 TRBV7-7 - - TGTGCTAGCAGCCAAGGGGCTAGCACAGATACGCAGTATTTT CASSQGASTDTQYF
TRBJ1-6 15 TRBV28 TRBD1 - TGTGCCAGCAGTCCACAGGGGATTGGTAATTCACCCCTCCACTTT CASSPQGIGNSPLHF
TRBJ1-2 11 TRBV27 - - TGTGCCAGCAGTTTTAGGGGCGGCTACACCTTC CASSFRGGYTF
TRBJ2-7 15 TRBV19 TRBD1 once TGTGCCAGTAGTATCTCCGGGACAGGGGCCTACGAGCAGTACTTC CASSISGTGAYEQYF
TRBJ2-1 13 TRBV29-1 - - TGCAGCGTTGAAGGAGGGTTGACGAATGAGCAGTTCTTC CSVEGGLTNEQFF
TRBJ1-2 14 TRBV11-1 - - TGTGCCAGCAGCCCCCGCGGAGCCAACTATGGCTACACCTTC CASSPRGANYGYTF
TRBJ1-6 14 TRBV4-3 - - TGCGCCAGCAGCCAAGAGGCCAGAAATTCACCCCTCCACTTT CASSQEARNSPLHF
TRBJ1-2 16 TRBV4-3 - - TGCGCCAGCAGCCAAGATTGGGGACCCTCTAACTATGGCTACACCTTC CASSQDWGPSNYGYTF
TRBJ2-2 15 TRBV7-3 - once TGTGCCAGCAGCTTAACGCTCCGGGGTACCGGGGAGCTGTTTTTT CASSLTLRGTGELFF
TRBJ1-5 16 TRBV6-4 - - TGTGCCAGCAGTGCCGGGGGGCGGCTTGGCAATCAGCCCCAGCATTTT CASSAGGRLGNQPQHF
TRBJ1-1 13 TRBV7-9 - - TGTGCCAGCAGCTTAGGCATGAACACTGAAGCTTTCTTT CASSLGMNTEAFF
TRBJ2-3 14 TRBV12-5 - - TGTGCTAGTGGTTTGGCCAGATTTGCAGATACGCAGTATTTT CASGLARFADTQYF
TRBJ1-5 16 TRBV5-4 - - TGTGCCAGCAGCGTCCCAGCCAGGGTTCGGTTCCAGTCCCAGCATTTT CASSVPARVRFQSQHF
TRBJ2-1 14 TRBV11-2 - - TGTGCCAGCAGCTTAGATTGGGGAGGCGATGAGCAGTTCTTC CASSLDWGGDEQFF
TRBJ2-1 16 TRBV4-3 - - TGCGCCAGCAGCCACCGGCCATTCAGGCCAGGCAATGAGCAGTTCTTC CASSHRPFRPGNEQFF
TRBJ2-1 12 TRBV5-1 - few TGCGCCAGCAGCCAGGAACTCAATGAGCAGTTCTTC CASSQELNEQFF
TRBJ1-6 20 TRBV7-3 - - TGTGCCAGCAGTGTAAGCCGCGGGACAAACCAGGCAATTTATAATTCACCCCTCCACTTT CASSVSRGTNQAIYNSPLHF
TRBJ1-3 17 TRBV9 TRBD1 - TGTGCCAGCAGCGTAGCTGGGACAGTTAGCTCTGGAAACACCATATATTTT CASSVAGTVSSGNTIYF
TRBJ1-3 14 TRBV5-4 - - TGTGCCAGCAGCCGCCGGGACATCAGAAACACCATATATTTT CASSRRDIRNTIYF
TRBJ1-4 15 TRBV12-5 - - TGTGCTAGTGGTTTTGCCCCGGGGGCCCGGGAAAAACTGTTTTTT CASGFAPGAREKLFF
TRBJ2-5 14 TRBV7-3 TRBD2 - TGTGCCAGCAGCCCGACTAGCCGGCAAGAGACCCAGTACTTC CASSPTSRQETQYF
TRBJ1-2 13 TRBV9 - - TGTGCCAGCAGCGTAGATACGGACTATGGCTACACCTTC CASSVDTDYGYTF
TRBJ2-2 15 TRBV2 TRBD1 - TGTGCCAGCAGTCAGGACAGGACGAACACCGGGGAGCTGTTTTTT CASSQDRTNTGELFF
TRBJ2-2 17 TRBV25-1 - - TGTGCCAGCAGTGAATATATGGGGGGGCGGAACACCGGGGAGCTGTTTTTT CASSEYMGGRNTGELFF
TRBJ2-3 12 TRBV6-1 - - TGTGCCAGCAGTGAAGTCGGAGTCTCGCAGTATTTT CASSEVGVSQYF
TRBJ1-3 20 TRBV19 TRBD1 - TGTGCCAGTAGTATCTTCGTTTCGGGTCTGGCAGGGGGATCCGGAAACACCATATATTTT CASSIFVSGLAGGSGNTIYF
TRBJ2-5 16 TRBV9 TRBD1 - TGTGCCAGCAGCGTAGGCGGGACAGGGGGCGTCGAGACCCAGTACTTC CASSVGGTGGVETQYF
TRBJ2-3 14 TRBV7-6 - - TGTGCCAGCAGCCCTGGGTTCAGTGGAGATACGCAGTATTTT CASSPGFSGDTQYF
TRBJ2-3 16 TRBV7-2 TRBD2 - TGTGCCAGCAGCAACCTAGCGGGGGGCCTCACAGATACGCAGTATTTT CASSNLAGGLTDTQYF
TRBJ2-7 18 TRBV4-3 - - TGCGCCAGCAGCCACCAACCGCCCAACGGGCCGCAGACCTACGAGCAGTACTTC CASSHQPPNGPQTYEQYF
TRBJ1-2 14 TRBV19 - - TGTGCCAGTAGGGGAGGGGGTCCCCACTATGGCTACACCTTC CASRGGGPHYGYTF
TRBJ1-2 12 TRBV19 - - TGTGCCAGTAGTATGCGCCCTGGTGGCTACACCTTC CASSMRPGGYTF
TRBJ1-6 17 TRBV27 - - TGTGCCAGCAGTTTCTTCGGGGAAAGAAACTATAATTCACCCCTCCACTTT CASSFFGERNYNSPLHF
TRBJ2-5 17 TRBV27 TRBD2 once TGTGCCAGCAGTGCCCGTCCTAGCGGGGGGGAAAAAGAGACCCAGTACTTC CASSARPSGGEKETQYF
TRBJ2-5 13 TRBV6-6 - once TGTGCCAGCAGCTTGACAGGAGAAGAGACCCAGTACTTC CASSLTGEETQYF
TRBJ2-7 12 TRBV5-1 - - TGCGCCAGCAGCTTGGACGTCTACGAGCAGTACTTC CASSLDVYEQYF
TRBJ1-5 16 TRBV2 - - TGTGCCAGCACAGACAGGCTCAACTGGGGCAATCAGCCCCAGCATTTT CASTDRLNWGNQPQHF
TRBJ2-1 17 TRBV11-2 TRBD2 - TGTGCCAGCAGCTTAAGGCCCAGCGGGGGGGCCTACAATGAGCAGTTCTTC CASSLRPSGGAYNEQFF
TRBJ1-6 15 TRBV5-1 - - TGCGCCAGCAGCAGGGAAGGGGACCGGAGTTCACCCCTCCACTTT CASSREGDRSSPLHF
TRBJ2-3 15 TRBV6-5 - - TGTGCCAGCAGTTATCGGGGAACCCTCACAGATACGCAGTATTTT CASSYRGTLTDTQYF
TRBJ1-2 15 TRBV4-3 - - TGCGCCAGCAGCCAAGAAACAGAAAAAAACTATGGCTACACCTTC CASSQETEKNYGYTF
TRBJ2-1 17 TRBV9 TRBD2 few TGTGCCAGCAGCGTAGACGGGGGGTCGTTTTCTGGGAATGAGCAGTTCTTC CASSVDGGSFSGNEQFF
TRBJ2-7 15 TRBV9 TRBD2 - TGTGCCAGCAGCGTATTTAGCGGGGCCCAAGGCGAGCAGTACTTC CASSVFSGAQGEQYF
TRBJ1-1 13 TRBV6-5 - once TGTGCCAGCAGTTACTCCGCGGGGGTTGGAGCTTTCTTT CASSYSAGVGAFF
TRBJ1-1 14 TRBV10-3 - - TGTGCCATCAGGAGGGCAGGGCAGGACACTGAAGCTTTCTTT CAIRRAGQDTEAFF
TRBJ2-3 14 TRBV5-1 - once TGCGCCAGCACTCTCTCATGGGTCGCAGATACGCAGTATTTT CASTLSWVADTQYF
TRBJ1-2 14 TRBV5-4 TRBD1 - TGTGCCAGCAGCTTGGAACAGGGGAACTATGGCTACACCTTC CASSLEQGNYGYTF
TRBJ1-2 16 TRBV19 - - TGTGCCAGTAGTATAGATCTATCAGGGCCTAACTATGGCTACACCTTC CASSIDLSGPNYGYTF
TRBJ1-2 16 TRBV6-4 TRBD1 - TGTGCCAGCAGTGACTCGGCAGGGGGCGCTGGGTCTGGCTACACCTTC CASSDSAGGAGSGYTF
TRBJ2-5 14 TRBV5-6 - - TGTGCCAGCAGCTTGCCCAATATCCAAGAGACCCAGTACTTC CASSLPNIQETQYF
TRBJ2-5 16 TRBV11-2 - - TGTGCCAGCAGCCTTAGCCCAAACAGGGAATCATGGCCCCAGTACTTC CASSLSPNRESWPQYF
TRBJ2-1 13 TRBV7-2 - - TGTGCCAGCAGCGGCCGAGGTGGTTATGAGCAGTTCTTC CASSGRGGYEQFF
TRBJ2-1 12 TRBV6-1 - - TGTGCCAGCAGTCTCCCATATGTTTGGCAGTTCTTC CASSLPYVWQFF
TRBJ1-2 15 TRBV7-2 - - TGTGCCAGCAGCTTAGAGACGGGCGACAACTATGGCTACACCTTC CASSLETGDNYGYTF
TRBJ1-1 17 TRBV7-9 - once TGTGCCAGCAGCTTAAGGGGGGGCACAATATATAACACTGAAGCTTTCTTT CASSLRGGTIYNTEAFF